A selection of T cell receptor beta chains follows, all from one sample in a study of T-cell memory formation after mild COVID-19. MiXCR was run by TCRdb on the 5' RACE reads, yielding one entry per CDR3 protein. This repertoire shows approximately 150,000 distinct CDR3 sequences, around 21% found once; its top ten account for under 2.5%. Sequenced input: PBMCs or a T cell subset sorted from them (not recorded which). These receptors were obtained from an adult woman who had mild COVID-19 (a few samples of this study predate the infection). Cell type and time point are not known. The CDR3 runs from the conserved cysteine through the conserved F or W. A D gene is named only where the DNA matches it firmly. The size field is filled for only some rows; it gives once, few, many or a size class.

size	V	D	J	CDR3	DNA
NA	TRBV14	NA	TRBJ1-2	CASSPEIPYYGYTF	TGTGCCAGCAGCCCTGAAATTCCGTACTATGGCTACACCTTC
few	TRBV20-1	NA	TRBJ2-7	CSARDLGIEQYF	TGCAGTGCTAGAGATCTGGGGATAGAGCAGTACTTC
NA	TRBV28	NA	TRBJ2-2	CARSTRWGGELFF	TGTGCCAGATCCACTAGATGGGGCGGGGAGCTGTTTTTT
once	TRBV29-1	NA	TRBJ1-4	CSAALDGGEKLFF	TGCAGCGCCGCGTTGGACGGGGGTGAAAAACTGTTTTTT
few	TRBV10-3	NA	TRBJ2-7	CAIGSYEQYF	TGTGCCATCGGATCCTACGAGCAGTACTTC
NA	TRBV7-2	NA	TRBJ2-7	CASSPSTVREQYF	TGTGCCAGCAGCCCGTCGACCGTTCGCGAGCAGTACTTC
few	TRBV12-3/TRBV12-4	NA	TRBJ2-7	CASRPDRRGYEQYF	TGTGCCAGCAGACCCGACAGGAGAGGCTACGAGCAGTACTTC
few	TRBV27	NA	TRBJ1-2	CASSLLGANYGYTF	TGTGCCAGCAGTTTGTTGGGGGCTAACTATGGCTACACCTTC
few	TRBV11-2	NA	TRBJ1-3	CASSLWGFGHNGNTIYF	TGTGCCAGCAGCTTATGGGGTTTTGGACATAACGGAAACACCATATATTTT
once	TRBV12-3/TRBV12-4	NA	TRBJ1-5	CASSRAGTGNQPQHF	TGTGCCAGCAGTCGGGCCGGGACTGGGAATCAGCCCCAGCATTTT
few	TRBV5-1	NA	TRBJ2-3	CASSGSGTPFTDTQYF	TGCGCCAGCAGCGGCTCCGGGACACCTTTTACAGATACGCAGTATTTT